This T cell receptor (beta chain) was recovered during a study of T-cell reconstitution after alpha-beta-depleted transplantation in children (dated by TCRdb to the mid-2010s). General notes on the study: Using TCR repertoire profiling, the study followed T-cell immune reconstitution in a quantitative way in children after TCRalphabeta/CD19-depleted allogeneic hematopoietic cell transplantation.

The treatment or condition label on this specimen signifies: allogeneic hematopoietic cell transplantation with graft depleted of TCRalphabeta T cells and CD19 B cells. Transplant recipients were children who received TCRalphabeta/CD19-depleted allogeneic hematopoietic cell grafts. The protocol used for the library was PCR. TCRdb lists the instrument as Illumina HiSeq 2500. TCR library preparation used molecular barcoding, with unique molecular identifiers applied to normalize quantification of the TCRbeta repertoire. TCRdb redid the processing of the public reads, applying fastp at Q25 and MiXCR, and retained in-frame beta chains. Duplicate CDR3 protein sequences are folded into a single record with the most common DNA and genes. The sample has around 450,000 distinct CDR3 sequences on record, about a sixth of them singletons. Clones ranked in the top ten supply roughly 29% of the sample. Study-wide conclusions, independent of this receptor: The apparently early alphabetaT-cell count recovery about two months after transplant was reportedly dependent on only several hundred rapidly expanded clones derived from non-depleted graft cells. Over subsequent months, a decline in hyperexpanded clone frequencies was noted, and after one year, T-cell counts and TCRbeta diversity were mostly ascribed to newly produced T cells. In some patients, the high TCRbeta diversity seen at day 60 was put down to recipient T cells and intrathymic progenitors that had survived conditioning.

This clonotype showed up just a few times. Its antigen is unknown. It has no much larger one-base neighbor in the sample; base qualities were not kept. CDR1 SGHAT and CDR2 FQNNGV were looked up in the germline V gene. Trimming at the junction amounts to 6 bases on V and 2 bases on J, and the germline ends lie 15 bases apart. The CDR3 runs 15 residues from the cysteine to the phenylalanine. Only the CDR3 DNA is retained, 45 bases long and in frame from the first base. Here the sequenced sample was PBMCs, mostly from graft donor cells, taken 360 days after TCRalphabeta/CD19-depleted stem cell transplant. The chain is made from TRBV11-2 and TRBJ2-3; TRBD2 could be the D gene, as 6 bases match. The sequence was collected from a boy under two years old who had a stem cell transplant for Wiskott-Aldrich syndrome, so the T cells may come from the graft donor. The bases are TGTGCCAGCAGTACGCGGACTATGGTCACAGATACGCAGTATTTT. The encoded protein is CASSTRTMVTDTQYF.